The T cell receptor (beta chain) under discussion was sequenced for a study of blood T cell repertoires in COVID-19. The protocol was immunoSEQ multiplex PCR, while the TCRdb copy is restricted to in-frame clones and leaves out a portion. In the table there are over 150,000 clones, 85% to 90% of which are singletons. The sample holds one count of this clone. Germline-derived CDR1 and CDR2 are MNHEY and SVGAGI. The CDR3 runs 15 residues. V shed 6 bases, J shed 6 bases, and the junction held 9 bases outside the gene matches. The chain combines TRBV6-5 with TRBJ2-7; 12 bases align to TRBD1. This TCR derives from a man aged 55-75 years with COVID-19, enrolled during active disease. The sequencing sample was made of peripheral blood. The CDR3 bases are TGTGCCAGCAGCCACCCGGGGACAGGGGGCGGCGAGCAGTACTTC. Its protein is CASSHPGTGGGEQYF.